A selection of T cell receptor beta chains follows, all from one sample in a study of CD4 T cells in relation to SARS-CoV-2 and coronaviruses. Data came from immunoSEQ multiplex PCR; TCRdb stores just in-frame clones and leaves some out. The data contain about 41,000 clones, 84% of them singletons. The antigens these receptors bind are not known. Sequences were obtained from naive CD4+ T cells from PBMCs, cultured in vitro. The receptor source for this set is an adult with COVID-19. Both conserved end residues are part of each CDR3. The D gene is left open where the match is weak. Size tells how often a clone was seen (once, few, many) or the class of an expanded clone, and some rows leave it out.

clone size	CDR3 length	D gene	J gene	V gene	CDR3 protein	CDR3 DNA
.	15	.	TRBJ2-5	TRBV6-6	CASSDRRGAQETQYF	TGTGCCAGCAGTGATAGAAGGGGGGCCCAAGAGACCCAGTACTTC
.	15	TRBD2	TRBJ2-7	TRBV19	CASSLSGRSSYEQYF	TGTGCCAGTAGCCTTAGCGGGAGGTCCTCCTACGAGCAGTACTTC
.	16	.	TRBJ2-6	TRBV18	CASSTLSPPGANVLTF	TGTGCCAGCTCCACCCTCTCCCCTCCTGGGGCCAACGTCCTGACTTTC
.	18	TRBD1	TRBJ2-6	TRBV19	CASSIMVGGIAGANVLTF	TGTGCCAGTAGTATAATGGTAGGGGGCATTGCTGGGGCCAACGTCCTGACTTTC
once	16	.	TRBJ2-2	TRBV5-1	CASSSRRLQNTGELFF	TGCGCCAGCAGCTCCCGGCGGCTCCAGAACACCGGGGAGCTGTTTTTT
.	15	TRBD2	TRBJ2-3	TRBV7-3	CASSLAGAVTDTQYF	TGTGCCAGCAGCTTGGCGGGAGCTGTAACAGATACGCAGTATTTT
few	12	.	TRBJ2-7	TRBV28	CASSLGVGEQYF	TGTGCCAGCAGTTTGGGGGTTGGAGAGCAGTACTTC
.	15	.	TRBJ2-3	TRBV11-2	CASSLLGLAGDTQYF	TGTGCCAGCAGCTTACTAGGCCTAGCAGGAGATACGCAGTATTTT
.	15	.	TRBJ1-1	TRBV28	CASGQPGTGNTEAFF	TGTGCCAGCGGGCAGCCCGGGACGGGGAACACTGAAGCTTTCTTT
few	17	TRBD1	TRBJ2-7	TRBV18	CASSRVTLGTGLDEQYF	TGTGCCAGCTCACGTGTTACGTTAGGGACAGGGTTGGACGAGCAGTACTTC
.	15	.	TRBJ1-3	TRBV28	CASSLGGSSGNTIYF	TGTGCCAGCAGTTTGGGGGGGAGCTCTGGAAACACCATATATTTT
.	14	TRBD2	TRBJ2-1	TRBV24-1	CATSGGGLLYEQFF	TGTGCCACCAGCGGGGGAGGGCTATTATATGAGCAGTTCTTC
.	16	TRBD1	TRBJ1-6	TRBV30	CAWSPDRSSYNSPLHF	TGTGCCTGGAGCCCGGACAGGAGCTCCTATAATTCACCCCTCCACTTT
.	14	.	TRBJ2-5	TRBV24-1	CATSDRQYQETQYF	TGTGCCACCAGTGACCGACAATACCAAGAGACCCAGTACTTC
.	16	.	TRBJ2-7	TRBV27	CASSLIVPPSSYEQYF	TGTGCCAGCAGTTTGATCGTTCCCCCTAGCTCCTACGAGCAGTACTTC
once	20	TRBD2	TRBJ2-2	TRBV7-3	CASSLIGGLAYSPNTGELFF	TGTGCCAGCAGCTTAATAGGGGGACTAGCGTATAGCCCGAACACCGGGGAGCTGTTTTTT
.	13	.	TRBJ2-2	TRBV5-1	CASSISDTGELFF	TGCGCCAGCAGCATAAGTGATACCGGGGAGCTGTTTTTT
.	15	.	TRBJ2-5	TRBV5-1	CASRQGLYNQETQYF	TGCGCCAGCAGACAGGGTCTCTACAACCAAGAGACCCAGTACTTC
few	11	.	TRBJ1-1	TRBV20-1	CSARPLTEAFF	TGCAGTGCTAGGCCCCTGACTGAAGCTTTCTTT
.	15	TRBD2	TRBJ2-5	TRBV11-2	CASSLIAGGGETQYF	TGTGCCAGCAGCCTTATAGCGGGAGGCGGGGAGACCCAGTACTTC
.	14	TRBD1	TRBJ2-7	TRBV7-9	CASSSGTAPWEQYF	TGTGCCAGCAGCTCCGGGACAGCTCCCTGGGAGCAGTACTTC
.	15	.	TRBJ2-3	TRBV5-4	CASSLVGYNTDTQYF	TGTGCCAGCAGCTTGGTTGGCTACAACACAGATACGCAGTATTTT
.	15	TRBD2	TRBJ2-1	TRBV5-1	CASSFLAGVGNEQFF	TGCGCCAGCAGCTTTCTAGCGGGAGTGGGGAATGAGCAGTTCTTC
.	14	.	TRBJ2-2	TRBV9	CASAPSRATGELFF	TGTGCCAGCGCCCCCAGCAGGGCCACCGGGGAGCTGTTTTTT
.	13	TRBD1	TRBJ1-1	TRBV10-1	CASSRDRATEAFF	TGCGCCAGCTCCCGGGACAGGGCCACTGAAGCTTTCTTT
.	15	TRBD2	TRBJ2-7	TRBV28	CASSTPSGRAYEQYF	TGTGCCAGCAGCACTCCTAGCGGGAGGGCCTACGAGCAGTACTTC
.	14	TRBD2	TRBJ2-3	TRBV19	CATSGLAGTDTQYF	TGTGCCACCTCGGGACTAGCGGGCACAGATACGCAGTATTTT
.	15	TRBD1	TRBJ2-7	TRBV15	CATSRGGGQGYEQYF	TGTGCCACCAGCAGAGGAGGGGGCCAAGGCTACGAGCAGTACTTC
.	14	.	TRBJ2-2	TRBV6-2/TRBV6-3	CASSYSRGVGELFF	TGTGCCAGCAGTTACTCGAGGGGGGTCGGGGAGCTGTTTTTT
.	11	.	TRBJ2-7	TRBV5-1	CASSTKDEQYF	TGCGCCAGCAGCACCAAAGACGAGCAGTACTTC
.	15	.	TRBJ1-2	TRBV28	CASRASGRYQIGYTF	TGTGCCAGCAGGGCTTCGGGGCGATACCAGATTGGCTACACCTTC
.	18	.	TRBJ2-7	TRBV3-1/TRBV3-2	CASSPVASTYRQVYEQYF	TGTGCCAGCAGCCCCGTTGCTAGCACCTACCGCCAGGTCTACGAGCAGTACTTC
.	15	TRBD2	TRBJ2-7	TRBV27	CASSTSAWGSYEQYF	TGTGCCAGCAGTACTAGCGCGTGGGGTTCCTACGAGCAGTACTTC
.	11	.	TRBJ2-5	TRBV12-3/TRBV12-4	CASSIRETQYF	TGTGCCAGCAGTATAAGAGAGACCCAGTACTTC
.	15	.	TRBJ1-1	TRBV7-2	CASSLSRTVNTEAFF	TGTGCCAGCAGCTTAAGTAGGACAGTTAACACTGAAGCTTTCTTT